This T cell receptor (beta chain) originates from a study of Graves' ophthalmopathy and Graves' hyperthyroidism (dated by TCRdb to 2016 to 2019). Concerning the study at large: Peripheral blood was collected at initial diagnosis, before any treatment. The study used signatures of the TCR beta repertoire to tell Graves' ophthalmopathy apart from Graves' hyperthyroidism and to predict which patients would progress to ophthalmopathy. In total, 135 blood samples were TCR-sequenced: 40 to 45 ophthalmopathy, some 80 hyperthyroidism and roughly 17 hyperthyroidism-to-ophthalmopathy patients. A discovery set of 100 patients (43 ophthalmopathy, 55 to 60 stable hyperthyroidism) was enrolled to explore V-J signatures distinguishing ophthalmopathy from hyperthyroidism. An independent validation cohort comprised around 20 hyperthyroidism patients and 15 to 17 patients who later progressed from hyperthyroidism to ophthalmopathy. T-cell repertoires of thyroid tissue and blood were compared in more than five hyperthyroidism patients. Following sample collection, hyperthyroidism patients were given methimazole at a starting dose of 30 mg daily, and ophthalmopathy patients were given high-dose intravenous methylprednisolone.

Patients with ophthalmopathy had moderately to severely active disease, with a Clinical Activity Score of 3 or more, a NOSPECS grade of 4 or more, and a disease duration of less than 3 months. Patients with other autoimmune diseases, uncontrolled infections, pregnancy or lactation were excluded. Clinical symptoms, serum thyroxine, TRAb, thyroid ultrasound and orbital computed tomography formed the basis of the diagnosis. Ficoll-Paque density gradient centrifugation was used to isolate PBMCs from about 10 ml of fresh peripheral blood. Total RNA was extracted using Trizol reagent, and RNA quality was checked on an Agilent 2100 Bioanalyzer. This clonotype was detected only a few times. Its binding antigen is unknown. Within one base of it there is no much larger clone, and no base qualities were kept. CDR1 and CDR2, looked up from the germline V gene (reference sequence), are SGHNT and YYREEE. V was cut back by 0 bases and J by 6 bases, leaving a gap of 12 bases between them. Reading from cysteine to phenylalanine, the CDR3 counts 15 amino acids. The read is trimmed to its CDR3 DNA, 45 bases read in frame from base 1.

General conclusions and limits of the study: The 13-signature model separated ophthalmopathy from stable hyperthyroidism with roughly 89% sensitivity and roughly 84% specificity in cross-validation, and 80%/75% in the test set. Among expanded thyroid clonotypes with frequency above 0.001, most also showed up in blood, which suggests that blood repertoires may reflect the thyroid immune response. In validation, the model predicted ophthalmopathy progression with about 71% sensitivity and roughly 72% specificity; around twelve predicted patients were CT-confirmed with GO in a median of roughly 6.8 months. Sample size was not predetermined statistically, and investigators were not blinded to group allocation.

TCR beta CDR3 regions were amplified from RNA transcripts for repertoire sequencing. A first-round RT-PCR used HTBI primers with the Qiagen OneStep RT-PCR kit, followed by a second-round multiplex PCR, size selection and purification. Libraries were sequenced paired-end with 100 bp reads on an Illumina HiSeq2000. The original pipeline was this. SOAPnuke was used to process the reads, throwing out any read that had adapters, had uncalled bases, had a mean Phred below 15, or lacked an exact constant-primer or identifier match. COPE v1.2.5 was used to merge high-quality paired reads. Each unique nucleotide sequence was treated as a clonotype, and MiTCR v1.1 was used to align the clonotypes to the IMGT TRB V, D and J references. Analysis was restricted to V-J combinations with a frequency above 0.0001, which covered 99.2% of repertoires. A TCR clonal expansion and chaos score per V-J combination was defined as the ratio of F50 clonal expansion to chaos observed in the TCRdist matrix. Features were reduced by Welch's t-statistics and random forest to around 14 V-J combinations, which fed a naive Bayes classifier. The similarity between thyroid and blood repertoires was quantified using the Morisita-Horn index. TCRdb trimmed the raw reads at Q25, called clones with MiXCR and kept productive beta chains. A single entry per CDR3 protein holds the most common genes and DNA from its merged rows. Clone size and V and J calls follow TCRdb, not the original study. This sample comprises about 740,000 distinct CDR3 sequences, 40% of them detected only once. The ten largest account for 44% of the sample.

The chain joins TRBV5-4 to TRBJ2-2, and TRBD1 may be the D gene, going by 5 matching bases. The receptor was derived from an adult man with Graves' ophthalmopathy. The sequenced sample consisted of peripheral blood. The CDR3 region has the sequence CASSLAQGAAGELFF. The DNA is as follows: TGTGCCAGCAGCTTGGCCCAGGGTGCAGCCGGGGAGCTGTTTTTT. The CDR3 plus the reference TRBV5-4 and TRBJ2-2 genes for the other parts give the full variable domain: ETGVTQSPTHLIKTRGQQVTLRCSSQSGHNTVSWYQQALGQGPQFIFQYYREEENGRGNFPPRFSGLQFPNYSSELNVNALELDDSALYLCASSLAQGAAGELFFGEGSRLTVL.